This T cell receptor beta chain was captured by sequencing in a study of identical twins. V lost 1 base to trimming and J lost 0 bases, with 8 bases between them. Looked up from germline, CDR1 is SGHKS and CDR2 is YYEKEE (reference sequence). The CDR3 loop spans 14 amino acids. Via MiXCR, TCRdb re-called the 5' RACE reads, giving one row per CDR3 protein. The sample lists about 690,000 distinct CDR3 sequences; about 20% were seen once. This clonotype was found a few times. The data also belong to a second study, concerning T cells expressing NK-cell markers. That study adds: For roughly 6 donors, the dominant NKG2C+ clonotypes made up about 1.0-8% of their CD8+ T cells.

The rearrangement links TRBV5-5 to TRBJ2-7; D not certain. Sequenced: PBMCs. The source of this sequence is a woman aged 18-29 years in good health. The CDR3 spells CASSLTAVSYEQYF. The CDR3 bases are TGTGCCAGCAGCTTGACGGCAGTCTCCTACGAGCAGTACTTC.